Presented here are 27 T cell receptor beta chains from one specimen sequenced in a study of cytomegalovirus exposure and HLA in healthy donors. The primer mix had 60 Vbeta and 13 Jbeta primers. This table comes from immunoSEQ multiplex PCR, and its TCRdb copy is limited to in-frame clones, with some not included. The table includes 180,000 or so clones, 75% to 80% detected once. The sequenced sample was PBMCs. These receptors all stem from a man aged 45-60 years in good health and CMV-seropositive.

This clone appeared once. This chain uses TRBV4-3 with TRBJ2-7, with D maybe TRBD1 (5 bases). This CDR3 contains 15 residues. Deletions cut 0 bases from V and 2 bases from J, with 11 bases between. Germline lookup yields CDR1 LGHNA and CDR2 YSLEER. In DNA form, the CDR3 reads TGCGCCAGCAGCCAAGATTTCGCAGGGCCCTACGAGCAGTACTTC. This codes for CASSQDFAGPYEQYF.

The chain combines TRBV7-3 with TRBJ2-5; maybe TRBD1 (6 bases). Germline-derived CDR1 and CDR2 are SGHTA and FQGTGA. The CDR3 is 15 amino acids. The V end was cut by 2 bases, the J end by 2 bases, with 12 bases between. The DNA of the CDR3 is TGTGCCAGCAGCTTATCCGGGACACTTCAAGAGACCCAGTACTTC. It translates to CASSLSGTLQETQYF. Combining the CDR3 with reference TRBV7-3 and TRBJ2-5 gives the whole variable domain GAGVSQTPSNKVTEKGKYVELRCDPISGHTALYWYRQSLGQGPEFLIYFQGTGAADDSGLPNDRFFAVRPEGSVSTLKIQRTERGDSAVYLCASSLSGTLQETQYFGPGTRLLVL.

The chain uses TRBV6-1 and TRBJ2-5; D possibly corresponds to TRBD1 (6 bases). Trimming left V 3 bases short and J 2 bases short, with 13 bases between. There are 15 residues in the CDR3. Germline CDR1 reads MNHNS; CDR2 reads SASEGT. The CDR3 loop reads CASSDRGRTQETQYF. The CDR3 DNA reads TGTGCCAGCAGTGACAGGGGCCGGACACAAGAGACCCAGTACTTC.

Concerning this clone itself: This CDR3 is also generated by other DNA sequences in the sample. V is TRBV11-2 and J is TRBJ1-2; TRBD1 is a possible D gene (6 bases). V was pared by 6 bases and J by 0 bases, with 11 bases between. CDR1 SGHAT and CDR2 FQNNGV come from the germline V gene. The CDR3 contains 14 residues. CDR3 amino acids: CASSRTDSNYGYTF. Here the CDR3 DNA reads TGTGCCAGCAGTAGGACAGATTCTAACTATGGCTACACCTTC.

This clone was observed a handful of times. The CDR3 DNA follows: TGTGCCAGCAGTTACTCGGACAGGGCGAACACTGAAGCTTTCTTT. It translates to CASSYSDRANTEAFF. The V gene is TRBV6-6, the J gene TRBJ1-1; 8 nucleotides line up with TRBD1. Germline-derived CDR1 and CDR2 are MNHNY and SVGAGI (reference sequence). This CDR3 spans 15 amino acids. Trimming at V came to 0 bases and at J to 1 base, leaving 1 base not matched to a gene.

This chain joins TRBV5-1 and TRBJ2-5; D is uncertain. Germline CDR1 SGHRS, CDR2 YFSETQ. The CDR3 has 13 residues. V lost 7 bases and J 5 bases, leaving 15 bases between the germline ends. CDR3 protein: CASFSSTRETQYF. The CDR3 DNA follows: TGCGCCAGCTTCTCCAGCACGCGGGAGACCCAGTACTTC.

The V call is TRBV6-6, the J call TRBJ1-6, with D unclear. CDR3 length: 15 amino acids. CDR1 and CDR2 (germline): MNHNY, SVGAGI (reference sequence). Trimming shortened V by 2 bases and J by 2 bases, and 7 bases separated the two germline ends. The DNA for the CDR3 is TGTGCCAGCAGTTACGGGCCGACCTATAATTCACCCCTCCACTTT. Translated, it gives CASSYGPTYNSPLHF.

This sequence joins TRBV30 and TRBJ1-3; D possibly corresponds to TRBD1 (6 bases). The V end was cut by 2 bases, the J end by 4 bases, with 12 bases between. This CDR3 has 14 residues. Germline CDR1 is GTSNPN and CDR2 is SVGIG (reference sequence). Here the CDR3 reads CAWSLTGMGNTIYF. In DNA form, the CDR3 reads TGTGCCTGGAGTCTTACAGGGATGGGAAACACCATATATTTT.

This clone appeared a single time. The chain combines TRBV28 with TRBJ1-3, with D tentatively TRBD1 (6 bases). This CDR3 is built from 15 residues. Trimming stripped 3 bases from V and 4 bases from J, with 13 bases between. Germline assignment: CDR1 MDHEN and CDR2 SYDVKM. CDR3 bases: TGTGCCAGCAGTTTCGCAGCGGGGACAGGAAACACCATATATTTT. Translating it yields CASSFAAGTGNTIYF.

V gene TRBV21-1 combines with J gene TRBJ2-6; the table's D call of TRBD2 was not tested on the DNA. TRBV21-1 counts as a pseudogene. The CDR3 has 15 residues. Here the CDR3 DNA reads TGTGCCAGCAGCAAATACAGGAGGGAATTCAACGTCCTGACTTTC. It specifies CASSKYRREFNVLTF.

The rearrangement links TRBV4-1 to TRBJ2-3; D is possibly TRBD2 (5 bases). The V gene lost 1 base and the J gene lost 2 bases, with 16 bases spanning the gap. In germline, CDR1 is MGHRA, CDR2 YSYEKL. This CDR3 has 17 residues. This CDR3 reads CASSQVGVQRITDTQYF. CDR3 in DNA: TGCGCCAGCAGCCAAGTGGGTGTCCAGCGGATCACAGATACGCAGTATTTT.

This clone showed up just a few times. This CDR3 is CASSWTSGEETQYF. The DNA of the CDR3 is TGCGCCAGCAGCTGGACTAGCGGGGAGGAGACCCAGTACTTC. The chain carries TRBV5-1 and TRBJ2-5; TRBD2 matches 12 bases. Trimming took 3 bases from V and 5 from J; bases not matched to a gene: 2. This CDR3 region has 14 residues. Germline CDR1 reads SGHRS; CDR2 reads YFSETQ.

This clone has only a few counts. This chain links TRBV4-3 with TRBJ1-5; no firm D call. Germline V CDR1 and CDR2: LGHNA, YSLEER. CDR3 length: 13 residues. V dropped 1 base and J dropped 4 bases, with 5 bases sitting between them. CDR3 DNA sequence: TGCGCCAGCAGCCAAGGGAGGAATCAGCCCCAGCATTTT. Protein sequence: CASSQGRNQPQHF.

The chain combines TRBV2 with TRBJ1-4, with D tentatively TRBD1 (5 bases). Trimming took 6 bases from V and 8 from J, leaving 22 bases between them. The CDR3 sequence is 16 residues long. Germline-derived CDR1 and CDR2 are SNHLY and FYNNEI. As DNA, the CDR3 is TGTGCCAGCAGAGCCCAAGCGGGGGGGGTGAAAGAAAAACTGTTTTTT. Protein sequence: CASRAQAGGVKEKLFF.

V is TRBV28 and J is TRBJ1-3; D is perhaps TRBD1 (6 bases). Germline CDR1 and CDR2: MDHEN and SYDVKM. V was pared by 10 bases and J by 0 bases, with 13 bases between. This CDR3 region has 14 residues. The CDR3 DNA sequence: TGTGCCACCCGGGGGGCGAACTCTGGAAACACCATATATTTT. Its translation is CATRGANSGNTIYF.

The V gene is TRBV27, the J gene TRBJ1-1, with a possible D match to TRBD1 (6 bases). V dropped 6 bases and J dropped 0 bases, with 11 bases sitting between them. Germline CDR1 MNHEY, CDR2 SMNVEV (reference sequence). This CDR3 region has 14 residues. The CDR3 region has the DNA TGTGCCAGCAGGGGGGGGCCGGTGAACACTGAAGCTTTCTTT. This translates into CASRGGPVNTEAFF.

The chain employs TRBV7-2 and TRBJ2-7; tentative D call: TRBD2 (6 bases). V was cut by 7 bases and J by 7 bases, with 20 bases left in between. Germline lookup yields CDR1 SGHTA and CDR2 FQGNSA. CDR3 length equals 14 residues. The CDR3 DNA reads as TGTGCCAGCACCACCCGGGCTGGCGGGGAGGAGCAGTACTTC. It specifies CASTTRAGGEEQYF.

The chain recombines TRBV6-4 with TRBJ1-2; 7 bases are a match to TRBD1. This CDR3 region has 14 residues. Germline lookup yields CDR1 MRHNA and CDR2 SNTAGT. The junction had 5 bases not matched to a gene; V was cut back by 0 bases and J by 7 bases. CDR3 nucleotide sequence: TGTGCCAGCAGTGACTCGGGACAGTCTGGTGGCTACACCTTC. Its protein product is CASSDSGQSGGYTF.

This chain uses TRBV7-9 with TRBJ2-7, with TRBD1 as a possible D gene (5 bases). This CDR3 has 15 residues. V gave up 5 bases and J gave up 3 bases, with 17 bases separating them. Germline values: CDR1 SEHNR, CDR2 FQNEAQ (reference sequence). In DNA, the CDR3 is TGTGCCAGCAGCGATTCAGGGCTTTATGGCTACGAGCAGTACTTC. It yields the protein CASSDSGLYGYEQYF.

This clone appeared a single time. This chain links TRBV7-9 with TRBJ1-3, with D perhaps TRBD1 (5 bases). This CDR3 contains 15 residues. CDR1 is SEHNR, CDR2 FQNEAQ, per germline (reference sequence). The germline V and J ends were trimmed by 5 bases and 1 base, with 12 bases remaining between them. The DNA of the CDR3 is TGTGCCAGCAGCCCAAGGACACCTTCTGGAAACACCATATATTTT. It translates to CASSPRTPSGNTIYF.

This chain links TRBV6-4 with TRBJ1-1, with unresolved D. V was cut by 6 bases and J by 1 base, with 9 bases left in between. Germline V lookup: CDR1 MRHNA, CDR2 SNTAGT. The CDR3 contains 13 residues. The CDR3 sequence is CASRPRENTEAFF. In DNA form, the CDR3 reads TGTGCCAGCAGGCCTCGGGAGAACACTGAAGCTTTCTTT.

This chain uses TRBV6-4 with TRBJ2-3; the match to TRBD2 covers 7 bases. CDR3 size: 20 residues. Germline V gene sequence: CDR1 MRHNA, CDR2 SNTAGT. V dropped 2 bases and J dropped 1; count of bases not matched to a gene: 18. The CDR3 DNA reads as TGTGCCAGCAGTGACAAGCCTAGCGGCCCCATTACGGGGGGCACAGATACGCAGTATTTT. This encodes CASSDKPSGPITGGTDTQYF.

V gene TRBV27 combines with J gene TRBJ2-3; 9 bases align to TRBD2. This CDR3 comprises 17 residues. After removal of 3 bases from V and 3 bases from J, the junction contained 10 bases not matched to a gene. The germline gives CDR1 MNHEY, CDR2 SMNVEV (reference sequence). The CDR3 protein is CASSFRAGGPITDTQYF. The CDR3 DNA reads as TGTGCCAGCAGTTTTAGGGCGGGGGGGCCTATTACAGATACGCAGTATTTT.

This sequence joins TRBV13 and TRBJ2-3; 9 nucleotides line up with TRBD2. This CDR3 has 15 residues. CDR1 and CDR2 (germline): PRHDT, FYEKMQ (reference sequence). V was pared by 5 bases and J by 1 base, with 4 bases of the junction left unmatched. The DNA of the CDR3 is TGTGCCAGCAGCACTCGGACTAGCGGCACAGATACGCAGTATTTT. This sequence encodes CASSTRTSGTDTQYF.

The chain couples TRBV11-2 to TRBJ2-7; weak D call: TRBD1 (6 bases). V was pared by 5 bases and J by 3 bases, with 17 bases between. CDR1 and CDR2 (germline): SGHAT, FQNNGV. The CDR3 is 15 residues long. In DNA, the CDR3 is TGTGCCAGCAGCACCCAACAGGGTGGAGGCTACGAGCAGTACTTC. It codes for CASSTQQGGGYEQYF.

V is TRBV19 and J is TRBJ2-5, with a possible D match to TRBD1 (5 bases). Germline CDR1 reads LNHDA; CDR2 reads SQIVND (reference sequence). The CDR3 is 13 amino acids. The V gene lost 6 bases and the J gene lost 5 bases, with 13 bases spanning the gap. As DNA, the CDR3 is TGTGCCAGTAGAGATCGACAGTACGAGACCCAGTACTTC. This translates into CASRDRQYETQYF.

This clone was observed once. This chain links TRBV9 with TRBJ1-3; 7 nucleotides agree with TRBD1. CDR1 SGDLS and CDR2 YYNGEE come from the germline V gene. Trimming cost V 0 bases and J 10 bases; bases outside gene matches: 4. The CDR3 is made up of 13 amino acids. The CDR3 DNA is TGTGCCAGCAGCGTAGGTGGGGACAGAACCATATATTTT. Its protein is CASSVGGDRTIYF. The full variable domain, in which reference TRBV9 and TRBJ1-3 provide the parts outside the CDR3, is DSGVTQTPKHLITATGQRVTLRCSPRSGDLSVYWYQQSLDQGLQFLIQYYNGEERAKGNILERFSAQQFPDLHSELNLSSLELGDSALYFCASSVGGDRTIYFGEGSWLTVV.